A selection of T cell receptor beta chains follows, all from one sample in a study of shared clonotypes between healthy human individuals. TCRdb's copy holds only in-frame clones and misses some; the assay was immunoSEQ multiplex PCR. The sample yields some 2,500,000 clones, 85% to 95% seen once. Sequencing used naive CD4+ T cells from PBMCs. The receptors come from a man between 18 and 35 years old in good health. Some clones in this sample may be carry-over from other donors' samples. Each CDR3 is given with its conserved first and last residue. D genes are given only for firm matches. Clone size appears in some rows only: once, few, many, or a class for an expanded clone.

size: -
V: TRBV5-4
J: TRBJ2-5
D: TRBD2
length: 14
CDR3: CASSLGEGQGTQYF
DNA: TGTGCCAGCAGCCTCGGGGAGGGGCAGGGGACCCAGTACTTC

size: -
V: TRBV7-9
J: TRBJ1-3
D: TRBD1
length: 16
CDR3: CASSLTGTGSGNTIYF
DNA: TGTGCCAGCAGCCTTACCGGGACAGGCTCTGGAAACACCATATATTTT

size: -
V: TRBV5-6
J: TRBJ2-5
D: -
length: 16
CDR3: CASSPKSNRDQETQYF
DNA: TGTGCCAGCAGCCCGAAGAGTAACAGGGATCAAGAGACCCAGTACTTC

size: -
V: TRBV5-1
J: TRBJ2-5
D: TRBD1
length: 15
CDR3: CASSLSGTGLETQYF
DNA: TGCGCCAGCAGCTTGTCCGGGACAGGGCTAGAGACCCAGTACTTC

size: -
V: TRBV5-1
J: TRBJ2-1
D: TRBD2
length: 18
CDR3: CASSRTVGAQRESNEQFF
DNA: TGCGCCAGCAGCCGCACGGTAGGGGCGCAGCGGGAGAGTAATGAGCAGTTCTTC

size: -
V: TRBV6-5
J: TRBJ2-3
D: -
length: 16
CDR3: CASSFGGATGADTQYF
DNA: TGTGCCAGCAGTTTTGGAGGGGCCACGGGTGCAGATACGCAGTATTTT

size: -
V: TRBV5-1
J: TRBJ2-1
D: -
length: 14
CDR3: CASSLNPGAVEQFF
DNA: TGCGCCAGCAGCTTGAATCCGGGAGCGGTTGAGCAGTTCTTC

size: -
V: TRBV5-1
J: TRBJ1-2
D: -
length: 14
CDR3: CASSSRGGGYGYTF
DNA: TGCGCCAGCAGCTCCCGGGGGGGCGGCTATGGCTACACCTTC

size: -
V: TRBV9
J: TRBJ1-1
D: -
length: 13
CDR3: CASSVRARDAAFF
DNA: TGTGCCAGCAGCGTCCGAGCCCGGGACGCGGCTTTCTTT

size: once
V: TRBV11-2
J: TRBJ1-4
D: -
length: 16
CDR3: CASSLGSGEGGEKLFF
DNA: TGTGCCAGCAGCTTGGGTTCGGGCGAGGGGGGTGAAAAACTGTTTTTT

size: -
V: TRBV15
J: TRBJ2-1
D: TRBD2
length: 15
CDR3: CATSRGTSQFNEQFF
DNA: TGTGCCACCAGCCGCGGGACTAGTCAGTTCAATGAGCAGTTCTTC

size: few
V: TRBV5-1
J: TRBJ1-2
D: -
length: 13
CDR3: CASSSAQGTGYTF
DNA: TGCGCCAGCAGCTCCGCGCAGGGGACTGGCTACACCTTC

size: -
V: TRBV2
J: TRBJ2-7
D: -
length: 13
CDR3: CASVADSSYEQYF
DNA: TGTGCCAGCGTAGCGGATAGCTCCTACGAGCAGTACTTC

size: -
V: TRBV2
J: TRBJ2-3
D: TRBD1
length: 16
CDR3: CASSEYLGQGTDTQYF
DNA: TGTGCCAGCAGTGAATATTTGGGACAGGGGACAGATACGCAGTATTTT

size: few
V: TRBV5-1
J: TRBJ1-1
D: -
length: 13
CDR3: CASSSFVDTEAFF
DNA: TGCGCCAGCAGCTCCTTTGTAGACACTGAAGCTTTCTTT

size: -
V: TRBV7-9
J: TRBJ2-5
D: -
length: 13
CDR3: CASSPDGRETQYF
DNA: TGTGCCAGCAGCCCGGACGGCCGAGAGACCCAGTACTTC

size: -
V: TRBV6-1
J: TRBJ2-7
D: -
length: 13
CDR3: CASRNPEVNEQYF
DNA: TGTGCCAGCAGAAACCCAGAGGTGAACGAGCAGTACTTC

size: once
V: TRBV11-2
J: TRBJ2-7
D: -
length: 15
CDR3: CASSFDSGAFYEQYF
DNA: TGTGCCAGCAGCTTTGACTCGGGGGCCTTCTACGAGCAGTACTTC

size: -
V: TRBV5-1
J: TRBJ1-3
D: -
length: 14
CDR3: CASSLGPPGNTIYF
DNA: TGCGCCAGCAGCTTGGGACCCCCTGGGAACACCATATATTTT

size: -
V: TRBV7-9
J: TRBJ2-5
D: -
length: 15
CDR3: CASSLVRLGFETQYF
DNA: TGTGCCAGCAGCTTAGTTAGGCTAGGTTTTGAGACCCAGTACTTC

size: -
V: TRBV6-5
J: TRBJ1-2
D: -
length: 13
CDR3: CASGTGHNYGYTF
DNA: TGTGCCAGCGGAACAGGGCATAACTATGGCTACACCTTC

size: once
V: TRBV4-3
J: TRBJ2-5
D: TRBD2
length: 16
CDR3: CASSQPEREGLETQYF
DNA: TGCGCCAGCAGCCAGCCTGAGCGGGAGGGCCTGGAGACCCAGTACTTC

size: -
V: TRBV28
J: TRBJ1-4
D: -
length: 14
CDR3: CASSLGLGNEKLFF
DNA: TGTGCCAGCAGTTTAGGGTTGGGTAATGAAAAACTGTTTTTT

size: -
V: TRBV7-8
J: TRBJ1-4
D: -
length: 13
CDR3: CASSLEAGTNLFF
DNA: TGTGCCAGCAGCTTAGAGGCGGGAACGAATCTGTTTTTT

size: -
V: TRBV6-5
J: TRBJ1-4
D: -
length: 16
CDR3: CASSYSMGAPNEKLFF
DNA: TGTGCCAGCAGTTACTCGATGGGGGCCCCTAATGAAAAACTGTTTTTT

size: few
V: TRBV7-9
J: TRBJ1-1
D: -
length: 13
CDR3: CASSPWNFEEAFF
DNA: TGTGCCAGCAGCCCTTGGAACTTCGAGGAAGCTTTCTTT

size: -
V: TRBV5-1
J: TRBJ2-7
D: TRBD2
length: 15
CDR3: CASSPTLAGANEQYF
DNA: TGCGCCAGCAGCCCGACCCTAGCGGGAGCGAACGAGCAGTACTTC

size: -
V: TRBV28
J: TRBJ2-1
D: -
length: 12
CDR3: CASSSSGTPLIF
DNA: TGTGCCAGCAGTTCCTCCGGGACTCCTCTTATCTTC

size: once
V: TRBV10-3
J: TRBJ2-4
D: TRBD2
length: 14
CDR3: CAISPGTSENIQYF
DNA: TGTGCCATCAGCCCCGGGACTAGCGAAAACATTCAGTACTTC

size: -
V: TRBV5-4
J: TRBJ2-4
D: TRBD2
length: 13
CDR3: CASRSERESIQYF
DNA: TGTGCCAGCAGGAGCGAGCGGGAGAGCATTCAGTACTTC

size: -
V: TRBV25-1
J: TRBJ2-2
D: -
length: 15
CDR3: CASSPQGRNTGELFF
DNA: TGTGCCAGCAGTCCCCAGGGTCGGAACACCGGGGAGCTGTTTTTT

size: -
V: TRBV19
J: TRBJ2-1
D: TRBD2
length: 16
CDR3: CASTASGGGSYNEQFF
DNA: TGTGCCAGTACGGCTAGCGGGGGGGGCTCCTACAATGAGCAGTTCTTC

size: -
V: TRBV10-2
J: TRBJ2-2
D: -
length: 16
CDR3: CASGSVGRTNTGELFF
DNA: TGCGCCAGCGGTTCGGTGGGCCGCACGAACACCGGGGAGCTGTTTTTT

size: -
V: TRBV7-9
J: TRBJ2-7
D: TRBD1
length: 14
CDR3: CATASTGGSYEQYF
DNA: TGTGCCACCGCATCGACAGGGGGCAGCTACGAGCAGTACTTC

size: -
V: TRBV15
J: TRBJ2-1
D: TRBD1
length: 15
CDR3: CATSRTGTGGYEQFF
DNA: TGTGCCACCAGCAGAACCGGGACAGGGGGGTATGAGCAGTTCTTC

size: few
V: TRBV5-1
J: TRBJ2-2
D: -
length: 13
CDR3: CASSPAMGGELFF
DNA: TGCGCCAGCAGCCCTGCGATGGGCGGGGAGCTGTTTTTT

size: -
V: TRBV21-1
J: TRBJ1-5
D: -
length: 18
CDR3: CASSNYDRDGWGNQPQHF
DNA: TGTGCCAGCAGCAATTATGACAGGGACGGATGGGGCAATCAGCCCCAGCATTTT

size: -
V: TRBV28
J: TRBJ2-1
D: TRBD2
length: 15
CDR3: CASSGGLADDNEQFF
DNA: TGTGCCAGCAGCGGGGGACTAGCGGACGACAATGAGCAGTTCTTC

size: -
V: TRBV4-2
J: TRBJ1-2
D: -
length: 17
CDR3: CASSQSPTGAAGDGYTF
DNA: TGTGCCAGCAGCCAATCCCCCACGGGGGCCGCCGGGGATGGCTACACCTTC

size: -
V: TRBV5-1
J: TRBJ2-1
D: -
length: 15
CDR3: CASRSESGSYNEQFF
DNA: TGCGCCAGCAGGTCCGAGTCAGGCTCCTACAATGAGCAGTTCTTC

size: -
V: TRBV28
J: TRBJ1-4
D: -
length: 13
CDR3: CASRQGLGEKLFF
DNA: TGTGCCTCACGACAAGGCCTGGGTGAAAAACTGTTTTTT

size: -
V: TRBV6-7
J: TRBJ2-3
D: TRBD2
length: 15
CDR3: CASTILAGFTDTQYF
DNA: TGTGCCAGCACCATACTAGCGGGCTTCACAGATACGCAGTATTTT

size: -
V: TRBV7-3
J: TRBJ2-7
D: -
length: 12
CDR3: CASSSLRGEQYF
DNA: TGTGCCAGCAGCTCCCTTAGGGGCGAGCAGTACTTC

size: -
V: TRBV11-2
J: TRBJ2-7
D: -
length: 16
CDR3: CASRLYGGPGIYEQYF
DNA: TGTGCCAGCAGACTTTATGGAGGGCCAGGGATCTACGAGCAGTACTTC

size: -
V: TRBV7-2
J: TRBJ1-3
D: -
length: 15
CDR3: CASSRGAGSGNTIYF
DNA: TGTGCCAGCAGCCGGGGGGCAGGCTCCGGAAACACCATATATTTT

size: -
V: TRBV19
J: TRBJ1-2
D: -
length: 15
CDR3: CASSGGVGRLNGYTF
DNA: TGTGCCAGTAGTGGGGGGGTTGGCCGTCTCAATGGCTACACCTTC

size: -
V: TRBV5-1
J: TRBJ2-3
D: TRBD2
length: 16
CDR3: CASSWTSGPSTDTQYF
DNA: TGCGCCAGCAGCTGGACTAGCGGGCCGAGCACAGATACGCAGTATTTT

size: -
V: TRBV30
J: TRBJ1-4
D: -
length: 14
CDR3: CAWSPKRINEKLFF
DNA: TGTGCCTGGAGTCCCAAGCGCATTAATGAAAAACTGTTTTTT

size: once
V: TRBV7-8
J: TRBJ1-2
D: TRBD1
length: 17
CDR3: CASSFIPGKQGNYGYTF
DNA: TGTGCCAGCAGCTTCATCCCGGGAAAACAGGGGAACTATGGCTACACCTTC

size: -
V: TRBV5-4
J: TRBJ2-1
D: TRBD2
length: 15
CDR3: CASSAGSGVRLEQFF
DNA: TGTGCCAGCAGCGCTGGTAGCGGGGTTCGGTTGGAGCAGTTCTTC

size: once
V: TRBV28
J: TRBJ2-7
D: TRBD1
length: 15
CDR3: CASSLWTGATYEQYF
DNA: TGTGCCAGCAGTTTATGGACAGGGGCAACCTACGAGCAGTACTTC

size: -
V: TRBV11-2
J: TRBJ2-2
D: -
length: 14
CDR3: CASSANPNTGELFF
DNA: TGTGCCAGCAGCGCGAATCCGAACACCGGGGAGCTGTTTTTT

size: -
V: TRBV11-2
J: TRBJ1-5
D: -
length: 13
CDR3: CASSRGNSQPQHF
DNA: TGTGCCAGCAGCCGGGGGAATAGTCAGCCCCAGCATTTT